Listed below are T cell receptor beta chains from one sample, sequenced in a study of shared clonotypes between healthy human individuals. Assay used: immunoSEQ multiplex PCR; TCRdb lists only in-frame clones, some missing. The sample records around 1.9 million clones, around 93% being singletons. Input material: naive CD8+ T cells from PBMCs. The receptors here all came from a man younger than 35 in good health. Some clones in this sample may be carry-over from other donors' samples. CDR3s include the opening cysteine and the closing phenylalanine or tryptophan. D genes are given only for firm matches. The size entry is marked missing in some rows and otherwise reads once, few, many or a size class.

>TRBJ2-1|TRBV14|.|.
TGTGCCAGCAGCCAGTCCAGCTCCTACAATGAGCAGTTCTTC
CASSQSSSYNEQFF
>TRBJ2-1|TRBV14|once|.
TGTGCCAGCAGCCAAGATCTAGGGCCCCAGCAGTTCTTC
CASSQDLGPQQFF
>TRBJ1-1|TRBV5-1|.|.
TGCGCCAGCAGCTGGACCGGGGCAAACACTGAAGCTTTCTTT
CASSWTGANTEAFF
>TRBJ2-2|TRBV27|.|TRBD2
TGTGCCAGCAGCTCAACTAGCGGGAGGGCCCCCGGGGAGCTGTTTTTT
CASSSTSGRAPGELFF
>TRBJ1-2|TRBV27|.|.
TGTGCCAGCAAACATGGGAACTATGGCTACACCTTC
CASKHGNYGYTF
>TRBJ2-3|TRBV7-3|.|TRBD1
TGTGCCAGCAGCATACGACGGACAGGGCGCACAGATACGCAGTATTTT
CASSIRRTGRTDTQYF
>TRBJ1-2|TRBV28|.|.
TGTGCCAGCAGTTCCACAGGGCCTGAGTCCTCTTATGGCTACACCTTC
CASSSTGPESSYGYTF
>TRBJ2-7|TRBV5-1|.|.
TGCGCCAGCAGCTTGGCGGGATATACGGACGAGCAGTACTTC
CASSLAGYTDEQYF
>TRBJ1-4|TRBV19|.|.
TGTGCCAGTAGTATAGTGACTGGAGGCAGGGGTGAAAAACTGTTTTTT
CASSIVTGGRGEKLFF
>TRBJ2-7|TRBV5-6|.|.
TGTGCCAGCAGCCTAGTGGGTGGGGGGTACGAGCAGTACTTC
CASSLVGGGYEQYF
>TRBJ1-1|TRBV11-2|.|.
TGTGCCAGCAGCTTAGTTGGTAAACAGCTGGAAGGGACTGAAGCTTTCTTT
CASSLVGKQLEGTEAFF
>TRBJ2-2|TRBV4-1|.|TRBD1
TGCGCCAGCAGCCAAGCAAGGGACAGGGGAGGAGAGCTGTTTTTT
CASSQARDRGGELFF
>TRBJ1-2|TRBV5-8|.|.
TGTGCCAGCAGCTCCCGGGAGCTAAACTATGGCTACACCTTC
CASSSRELNYGYTF
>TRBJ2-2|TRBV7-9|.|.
TGTGCCAGCAGCTTAGGAGAGAGGGACACCGGGGAGCTGTTTTTT
CASSLGERDTGELFF
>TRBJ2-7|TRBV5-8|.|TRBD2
TGTGCCAGTAGCGGGCGTACTAACTACGAGCAGTACTTC
CASSGRTNYEQYF
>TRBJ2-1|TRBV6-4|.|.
TGTGCCAGCAGTGACTCCCTGGCCGCCTACAATGAGCAGTTCTTC
CASSDSLAAYNEQFF
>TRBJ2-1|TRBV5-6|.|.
TGTGCCAGCAGCATGGGCGGGTACAATGAGCAGTTCTTC
CASSMGGYNEQFF
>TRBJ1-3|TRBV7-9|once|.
TGTGCCAGCAGCTTAGTTTCCGGAAACACCATATATTTT
CASSLVSGNTIYF
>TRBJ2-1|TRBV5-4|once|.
TGTGCCAGCAGCTTGGATTACAGGGACTACAATGAGCAGTTCTTC
CASSLDYRDYNEQFF
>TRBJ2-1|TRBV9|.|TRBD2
TGTGCCAGCAGCACCCCCGGGACTAGCGGGAGACTTGAGCAGTTCTTC
CASSTPGTSGRLEQFF
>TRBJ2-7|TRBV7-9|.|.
TGTGCCAGCAGCTCTGTGACCTACGAGCAGTACTTC
CASSSVTYEQYF
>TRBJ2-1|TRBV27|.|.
TGTGCCAGCAGTTCCATGAGTGTCTCCTACAATGAGCAGTTCTTC
CASSSMSVSYNEQFF
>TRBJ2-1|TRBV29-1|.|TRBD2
TGCAGCGTTGAAGGACAGCTACTGCCTACAAGCGGGAACTACAATGAGCAGTTCTTC
CSVEGQLLPTSGNYNEQFF
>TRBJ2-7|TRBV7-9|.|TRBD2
TGTGCCAGCAGCTTACCGCTAGCGGGGGGAAGCTCCTACGAGCAGTACTTC
CASSLPLAGGSSYEQYF
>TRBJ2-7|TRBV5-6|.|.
TGTGCCAGCAGCATGTCAGGGTCCCACGAGCAGTACTTC
CASSMSGSHEQYF
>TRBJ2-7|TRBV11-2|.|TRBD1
TGTGCCAGCAGCCAGGGGGTTGTGGACGAGCAGTACTTC
CASSQGVVDEQYF
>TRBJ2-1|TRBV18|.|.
TGTGCCAGCTCACCGACCGGGCGTGACAATGAGCAGTTCTTC
CASSPTGRDNEQFF
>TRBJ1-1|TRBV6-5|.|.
TGTGCCAGCAGTCATTCCGATTGGACTGAAGCTTTCTTT
CASSHSDWTEAFF
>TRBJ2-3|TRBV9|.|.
TGTGCCAGCAGCGTAGATAGGCGTGGCACAGATACGCAGTATTTT
CASSVDRRGTDTQYF
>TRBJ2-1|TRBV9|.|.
TGTGCCAGCAGCGGCGGATTTAGTAATGAGCAGTTCTTC
CASSGGFSNEQFF
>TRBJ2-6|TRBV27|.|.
TGTGCCAGCAGTGGACAGACGCACTCTGGGGCCAACGTCCTGACTTTC
CASSGQTHSGANVLTF
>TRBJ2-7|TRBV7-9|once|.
TGTGCCAGCAGCTTGACAGGCGCCGGGGACGAGCAGTACTTC
CASSLTGAGDEQYF
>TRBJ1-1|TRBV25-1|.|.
TGTGCCAGCAGTGAACGTGAGGAGATGAACACTGAAGCTTTCTTT
CASSEREEMNTEAFF
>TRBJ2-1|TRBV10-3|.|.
TGTGCCATCAGTGAGTCGGCGGTTAGCTCCTACAATGAGCAGTTCTTC
CAISESAVSSYNEQFF
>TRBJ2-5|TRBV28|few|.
TGTGCCAGCAGTGTAACAGCGTACCAAGAGACCCAGTACTTC
CASSVTAYQETQYF
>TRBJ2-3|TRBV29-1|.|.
TGCAGCGTTGAAGATCTAAGGGGTGAAGATACGCAGTATTTT
CSVEDLRGEDTQYF
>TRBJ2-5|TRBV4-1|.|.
TGCGCCAGCAGCCAGCGACAGCAAGAGACCCAGTACTTC
CASSQRQQETQYF
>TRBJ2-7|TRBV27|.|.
TGTGCCAGCAGTTTAGACTCCTACTCCTACGAGCAGTACTTC
CASSLDSYSYEQYF
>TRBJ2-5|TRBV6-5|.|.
TGTGCCAGCAGTTCCGTGGGGGCAGTCCAAGAGACCCAGTACTTC
CASSSVGAVQETQYF
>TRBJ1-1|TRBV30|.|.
TGTGCCTGGACCCTGGACTACTTGGAAGCTTTCTTT
CAWTLDYLEAFF
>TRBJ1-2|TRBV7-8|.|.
TGTGCCAGCAGCATTACAGGTCTGGGGGGTGGCTACACCTTC
CASSITGLGGGYTF
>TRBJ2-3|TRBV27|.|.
TGTGCCAGCAGTTTCATGACTAGACCTAGCACAGATACGCAGTATTTT
CASSFMTRPSTDTQYF
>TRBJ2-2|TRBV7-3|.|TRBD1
TGTGCCAGCAGCTGGACAGGGTCGACCGGGGAGCTGTTTTTT
CASSWTGSTGELFF
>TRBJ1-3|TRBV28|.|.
TGTGCCAGCAGTTTAAAACAGAGCTATACTGGAAACACCATATATTTT
CASSLKQSYTGNTIYF
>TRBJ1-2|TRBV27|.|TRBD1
TGTGCCAGCAGCTTCGACAGGGGGCAGGACTACACCTTC
CASSFDRGQDYTF